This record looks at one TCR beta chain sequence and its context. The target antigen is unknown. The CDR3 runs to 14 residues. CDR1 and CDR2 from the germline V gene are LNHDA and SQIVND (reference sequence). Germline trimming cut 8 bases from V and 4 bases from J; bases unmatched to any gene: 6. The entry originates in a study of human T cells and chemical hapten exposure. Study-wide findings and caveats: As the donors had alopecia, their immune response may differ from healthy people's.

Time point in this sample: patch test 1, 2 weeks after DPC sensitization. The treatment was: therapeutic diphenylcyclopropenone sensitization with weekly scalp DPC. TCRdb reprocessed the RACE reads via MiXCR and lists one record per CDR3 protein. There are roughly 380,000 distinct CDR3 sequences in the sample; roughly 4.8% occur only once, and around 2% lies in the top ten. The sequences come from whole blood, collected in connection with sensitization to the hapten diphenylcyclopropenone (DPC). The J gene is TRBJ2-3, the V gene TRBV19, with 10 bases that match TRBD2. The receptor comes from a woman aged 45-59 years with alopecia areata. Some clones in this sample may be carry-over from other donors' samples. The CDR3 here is CASQSGGAPDTQYF. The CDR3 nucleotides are TGTGCCAGTCAGAGCGGGGGGGCCCCAGATACGCAGTATTTT.